This T cell receptor beta chain was sequenced for a study of blood T cell repertoires in COVID-19. Whole-study context: Italy, Spain and the United States were the sources of the convalescent and acute COVID-19 samples. From T cells, B-cell-depleted T cells, or PBMCs came the material, which was cDNA or gDNA.

Measured with immunoSEQ multiplex PCR; TCRdb has only the in-frame clones, and not every one. This repertoire shows about 210,000 clones, around nine tenths found once; its top ten account for 4.5% to 5.5%. Germline trimming cut 4 bases from V and 6 bases from J; bases unmatched to any gene: 3. The CDR3 runs 13 residues. CDR1 SGHRS and CDR2 YFSETQ come from the germline V gene. The sequenced sample was peripheral blood. This TCR was recovered from a woman aged 40 to 50 with acute or convalescent COVID-19. This chain links TRBV5-1 with TRBJ2-3; 9 positions match TRBD2. In DNA, the CDR3 is TGCGCCAGCAGCCGGACTAGCGCCGATACGCAGTATTTT. The encoded protein is CASSRTSADTQYF.